The 17 T cell receptor beta chains below were found in one sample sequenced in a study of shared clonotypes between healthy human individuals. Clones were sequenced by immunoSEQ multiplex PCR, and TCRdb holds only the in-frame ones, with some missing. The sample has some 2,400,000 clones, approximately 94% seen once. Material: naive CD4+ T cells sorted from blood. Documented subset: CD45RA+ positively selected. The receptors were gathered from a man younger than 30 in good health.

The chain is built from TRBV29-1 and TRBJ2-5; D tentatively fits TRBD1 or TRBD2 (5 bases each). The CDR3 is made up of 13 amino acids. Germline V gene data show CDR1 as SQVTM and CDR2 as ANQGSEA. Trimming stripped 4 bases from V and 5 bases from J, with 14 bases between. In nucleotides, the CDR3 is TGCAGCGTTGGAGGGTGGGGCGAGGAGACCCAGTACTTC. This encodes CSVGGWGEETQYF.

The chain is built from TRBV7-2 and TRBJ2-3, with 11 bases that match TRBD2. V gave up 6 bases and J gave up 5 bases; unmatched junction bases: 4. The CDR3 totals 14 residues. CDR1 and CDR2 from the germline V gene are SGHTA and FQGNSA. The CDR3 spells CASRTSGGGDTQYF. DNA of the CDR3: TGTGCCAGCAGAACTAGCGGGGGAGGAGATACGCAGTATTTT.

The J gene is TRBJ2-7, the V gene TRBV28; 11 bases match TRBD2. Germline trimming cut 4 bases from V and 2 bases from J; bases unmatched to any gene: 10. This CDR3 contains 17 residues. Germline-derived CDR1 and CDR2 are MDHEN and SYDVKM. The CDR3, as DNA: TGTGCCAGCAGTTCCCCGTCCCATAGCGGGGGGGCCTACGAGCAGTACTTC. This codes for CASSSPSHSGGAYEQYF.

Only one count was recorded for this clone. In the same sample, other DNA sequences code for this CDR3. V is TRBV5-1 and J is TRBJ2-1; TRBD2 agrees at 13 bases. Germline V gene sequence: CDR1 SGHRS, CDR2 YFSETQ. The trim removed 2 bases at V and 7 bases at J, leaving 6 bases unmatched. The CDR3 is 16 amino acids. CDR3 protein: CASSLGGTSGNNEQFF. The CDR3 nucleotides read TGCGCCAGCAGCTTAGGCGGGACTAGCGGGAATAATGAGCAGTTCTTC.

The V call is TRBV5-1, the J call TRBJ1-3, with D maybe TRBD1 (6 bases). CDR1 and CDR2 from the germline V gene are SGHRS and YFSETQ. V lost 2 bases and J lost 6, with 12 bases in between. The CDR3 totals 14 residues. The CDR3 nucleotides read TGCGCCAGCAGCTTCCTTCAGGGGTCAAACACCATATATTTT. Encoded protein: CASSFLQGSNTIYF.

The rearrangement joins TRBV28 to TRBJ1-3, with a possible D match to TRBD1 (6 bases). Trimming removed 5 bases from V and 0 bases from J, with 23 bases in between. Germline V CDR1 and CDR2: MDHEN, SYDVKM. CDR3 length equals 19 residues. The CDR3 DNA reads as TGTGCCAGCAGTAGTTCTCACCTGAGGGGGGGCATCTCTGGAAACACCATATATTTT. It yields the protein CASSSSHLRGGISGNTIYF.

This clone occurred once. This same CDR3 is encoded by further DNA sequences in the sample. The V gene is TRBV2, the J gene TRBJ2-7; 7 nucleotides align to TRBD1. Looked up from germline, CDR1 is SNHLY and CDR2 is FYNNEI. CDR3 length: 14 amino acids. The J segment lost 0 bases and the V segment lost 6 bases, leaving 5 bases of the junction unmatched. The CDR3 region is CASRRGQSSYEQYF. Here the CDR3 DNA reads TGTGCCAGCAGAAGGGGGCAAAGCTCCTACGAGCAGTACTTC.

The rearrangement joins TRBV4-3 to TRBJ2-3; D call uncertain. This CDR3 is built from 16 residues. CDR1 and CDR2 (germline): LGHNA, YSLEER. With 0 bases removed from V and 4 bases from J, the gap between germline ends came to 14 bases. The CDR3 sequence is CASSQDQAEVPDTQYF. The CDR3 DNA reads as TGCGCCAGCAGCCAAGATCAAGCCGAAGTCCCAGATACGCAGTATTTT.

Regarding this clone: This specimen includes other DNA sequences encoding the same CDR3. J is TRBJ2-2 and V is TRBV11-3; TRBD1 matches 8 bases. Germline V lookup: CDR1 SGHNT, CDR2 YENEEA. V gave up 3 bases and J gave up 4 bases; unmatched junction bases: 1. The CDR3 length is 14 residues. In nucleotides, the CDR3 is TGTGCCAGCAGCTTGCAGGGGGCCACCGGGGAGCTGTTTTTT. Translation gives CASSLQGATGELFF. Based on the CDR3 plus reference TRBV11-3 and TRBJ2-2, the full variable domain is EAGVVQSPRYKIIEKKQPVAFWCNPISGHNTLYWYLQNLGQGPELLIRYENEEAVDDSQLPKDRFSAERLKGVDSTLKIQPAELGDSAVYLCASSLQGATGELFFGEGSRLTVL.

The chain recombines TRBV18 with TRBJ2-3; TRBD2 agrees at 8 bases. Germline CDR1 and CDR2: KGHSH and LQKENI. The CDR3 runs to 16 residues. Trimming took 4 bases from V and 1 from J; bases not matched to a gene: 7. CDR3 amino acids: CASSLSLAEGTDTQYF. In nucleotides, the CDR3 is TGTGCCAGCTCACTTTCACTAGCGGAGGGCACAGATACGCAGTATTTT.

About this clone itself: The sample has other DNA sequences that encode this CDR3 too. The V call is TRBV5-1, the J call TRBJ2-3, with 9 bases matching TRBD1. Germline-derived CDR1 and CDR2 are SGHRS and YFSETQ. Trimming removed 1 base from V and 4 bases from J; junction bases left unmatched: 1. CDR3 size: 14 residues. Here the CDR3 reads CASSLTGGPDTQYF. The CDR3 DNA reads TGCGCCAGCAGCTTGACAGGGGGCCCAGATACGCAGTATTTT.

This chain uses TRBV6-5 with TRBJ2-3; 7 positions agree with TRBD1. Trimming removed 5 bases from V and 5 bases from J; junction bases left unmatched: 7. This CDR3 is 14 amino acids long. Germline V gives CDR1 MNHEY, CDR2 SVGAGI. The CDR3 DNA follows: TGTGCCAGCAGTAGGGGGCGCGCTGAAGATACGCAGTATTTT. As protein: CASSRGRAEDTQYF.

V usage is TRBV9 and J usage is TRBJ2-6; D ambiguous. Germline V gene data show CDR1 as SGDLS and CDR2 as YYNGEE. The CDR3 length is 15 residues. With 2 bases removed from V and 1 base from J, the gap between germline ends came to 7 bases. CDR3 protein: CASSVLDSGANVLTF. DNA for the CDR3: TGTGCCAGCAGCGTTTTAGATTCTGGGGCCAACGTCCTGACTTTC.

V usage is TRBV2 and J usage is TRBJ2-5; a possible D gene is TRBD2 (6 bases). The CDR3 loop spans 15 amino acids. Looked up from germline, CDR1 is SNHLY and CDR2 is FYNNEI. Trimming took off 4 bases at V and 4 bases at J, with 16 bases between the two ends. The CDR3 DNA reads as TGTGCCAGCAGTGCTGGAAACCGGGAGATAGAGACCCAGTACTTC. Amino acids: CASSAGNREIETQYF.

The rearrangement joins TRBV5-6 to TRBJ2-1; D call uncertain. There are 15 residues in the CDR3. Trimming took 2 bases from V and 3 from J, leaving 12 bases between them. CDR1 is SGHDT and CDR2 is YYEEEE in the germline V gene. This CDR3 is CASSLLSGDYNEQFF. In nucleotides, the CDR3 is TGTGCCAGCAGCTTATTATCAGGTGACTACAATGAGCAGTTCTTC.

The chain joins TRBV30 to TRBJ2-3, with no clear D. Trimming removed 3 bases at V and 2 bases at J, with 12 bases between. CDR1 GTSNPN and CDR2 SVGIG come from the germline V gene (reference sequence). There are 14 residues in the CDR3. The CDR3 protein is CAWSPPPATDTQYF. CDR3 DNA: TGTGCCTGGAGCCCCCCTCCGGCCACAGATACGCAGTATTTT.

The sample holds one count of this clone. J is TRBJ1-3 and V is TRBV6-6; D ambiguous. Germline CDR1 and CDR2: MNHNY and SVGAGI (reference sequence). Trimming stripped 5 bases from V and 4 bases from J, with 9 bases between. CDR3 length: 13 amino acids. Written as DNA, the CDR3 is TGTGCCAGCAGTGTACCGGGAGGAAACACCATATATTTT. Amino acid sequence: CASSVPGGNTIYF.